Presented here are 6 T cell receptor beta chains from one specimen sequenced in a study of OX40 agonist ivuxolimab in advanced cancers. Assay: immunoSEQ multiplex PCR; the TCRdb copy retains only in-frame clones and omits some. The sample yields 65,000 to 70,000 clones, around 87% seen once. The sequencing used CD4+ or CD8+ T cells sorted from blood, collected in a trial of the OX40 agonist ivuxolimab. Receptor source: an adult with an advanced solid tumor such as melanoma, head and neck, liver or kidney cancer.

The V and J genes are TRBV14 and TRBJ2-7, with D unclear. CDR3 size: 15 residues. V was clipped by 0 bases and J by 6 bases, with 15 bases between them. Germline CDR1 is SGHDN and CDR2 is FVKESK. CDR3 in amino acids: CASSQDVGSKGEQYF. The CDR3 region has the DNA TGTGCCAGCAGCCAAGATGTAGGGTCTAAGGGCGAGCAGTACTTC.

The rearrangement joins TRBV4-2 to TRBJ2-2; 8 bases match TRBD2. There are 16 residues in the CDR3. Losses at the gene ends were 5 bases for V and 6 bases for J; bases not matched to a gene: 11. CDR1 LGHNA and CDR2 YNFKEQ come from the germline V gene. In DNA form, the CDR3 reads TGTGCCAGCAGCGCCGGACTAGCCTCGAGCGCCGGGGAGCTGTTTTTT. This encodes CASSAGLASSAGELFF.

This clone was seen only a few times. This sequence joins TRBV5-1 and TRBJ2-3; D is unresolved. The germline V gene has CDR1 SGHRS and CDR2 YFSETQ. V was pared by 0 bases and J by 6 bases, with 11 bases between. CDR3 length equals 14 residues. CDR3: CASSLGLTPDTQYF. The CDR3, as DNA: TGCGCCAGCAGCTTGGGACTTACCCCTGATACGCAGTATTTT.

In its sample, this clone was seen once. The rearrangement joins TRBV11-2 to TRBJ1-1; D may be TRBD1 (5 bases). The ends were cut back, 4 bases at V and 5 bases at J, with 14 bases in the middle. CDR1 SGHAT and CDR2 FQNNGV come from the germline V gene. This CDR3 contains 14 residues. The CDR3 loop is CASSWGRPGTEAFF. CDR3 coding DNA: TGTGCCAGCAGCTGGGGACGGCCAGGGACTGAAGCTTTCTTT.

The V gene is TRBV2, the J gene TRBJ1-2; 9 bases match TRBD1. The germline V gene has CDR1 SNHLY and CDR2 FYNNEI. V gave up 2 bases and J gave up 8 bases; unmatched junction bases: 6. The CDR3 consists of 14 residues. The CDR3 is CASSELHRGQGYTF. The CDR3 DNA sequence: TGTGCCAGCAGTGAACTCCACAGGGGGCAAGGCTACACCTTC.

The rearrangement joins TRBV7-8 to TRBJ2-3; 11 nucleotides agree with TRBD2. The germline CDR1 and CDR2 sequences are SGHVS and FQNEAQ. V lost 0 bases and J lost 6; bases outside the gene matches: 8. The CDR3 sequence is 17 residues long. CDR3 sequence reads: CASSLARLAGGRDTQYF. The DNA of the CDR3 is TGTGCCAGCAGCTTAGCGAGGCTAGCGGGGGGAAGGGATACGCAGTATTTT.